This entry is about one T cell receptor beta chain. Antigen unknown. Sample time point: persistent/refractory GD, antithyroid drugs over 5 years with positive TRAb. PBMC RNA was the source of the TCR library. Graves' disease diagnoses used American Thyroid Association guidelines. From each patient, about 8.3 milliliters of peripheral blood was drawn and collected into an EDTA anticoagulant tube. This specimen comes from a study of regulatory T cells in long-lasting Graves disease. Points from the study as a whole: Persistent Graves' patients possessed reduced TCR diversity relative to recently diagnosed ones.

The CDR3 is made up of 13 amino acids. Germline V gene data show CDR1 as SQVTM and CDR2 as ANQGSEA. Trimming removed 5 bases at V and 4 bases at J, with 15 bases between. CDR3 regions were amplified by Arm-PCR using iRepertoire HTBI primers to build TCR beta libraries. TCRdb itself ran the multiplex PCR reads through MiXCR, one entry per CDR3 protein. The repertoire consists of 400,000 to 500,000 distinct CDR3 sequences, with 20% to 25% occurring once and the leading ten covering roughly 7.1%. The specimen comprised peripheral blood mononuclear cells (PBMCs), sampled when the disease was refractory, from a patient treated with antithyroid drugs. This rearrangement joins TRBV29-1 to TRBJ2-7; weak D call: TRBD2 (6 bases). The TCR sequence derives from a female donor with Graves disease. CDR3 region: CSVLGDSGYEQYF. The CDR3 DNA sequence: TGCAGCGTTTTGGGGGACTCAGGTTACGAGCAGTACTTC.